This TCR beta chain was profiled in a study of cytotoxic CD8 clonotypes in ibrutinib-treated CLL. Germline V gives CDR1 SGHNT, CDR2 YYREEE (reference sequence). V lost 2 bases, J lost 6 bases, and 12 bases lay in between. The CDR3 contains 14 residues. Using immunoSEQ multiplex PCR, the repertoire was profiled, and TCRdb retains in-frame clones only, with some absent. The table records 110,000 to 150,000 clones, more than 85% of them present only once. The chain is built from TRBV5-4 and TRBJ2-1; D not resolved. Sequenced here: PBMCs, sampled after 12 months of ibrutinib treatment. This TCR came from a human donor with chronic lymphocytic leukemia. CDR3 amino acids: CASSFGLELNEQFF. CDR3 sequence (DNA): TGTGCCAGCAGCTTTGGCCTAGAACTCAATGAGCAGTTCTTC.